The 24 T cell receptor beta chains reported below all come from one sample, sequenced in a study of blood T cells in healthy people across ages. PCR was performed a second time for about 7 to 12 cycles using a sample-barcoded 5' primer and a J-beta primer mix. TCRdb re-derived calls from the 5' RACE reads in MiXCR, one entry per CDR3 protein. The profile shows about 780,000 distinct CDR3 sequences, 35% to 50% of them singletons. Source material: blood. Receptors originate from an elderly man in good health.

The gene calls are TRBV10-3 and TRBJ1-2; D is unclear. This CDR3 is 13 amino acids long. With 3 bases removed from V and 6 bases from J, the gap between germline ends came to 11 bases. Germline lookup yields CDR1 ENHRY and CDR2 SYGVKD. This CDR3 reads CAISELNWDGYTF. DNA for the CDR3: TGTGCCATCAGTGAACTGAATTGGGATGGCTACACCTTC.

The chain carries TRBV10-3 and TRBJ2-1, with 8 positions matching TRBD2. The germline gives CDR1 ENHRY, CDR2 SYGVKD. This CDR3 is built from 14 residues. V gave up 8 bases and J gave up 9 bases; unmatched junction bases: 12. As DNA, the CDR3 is TGTGCCATCGCGCCCAGCGGGAGAGGTGGTGAGCAGTTCTTC. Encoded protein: CAIAPSGRGGEQFF.

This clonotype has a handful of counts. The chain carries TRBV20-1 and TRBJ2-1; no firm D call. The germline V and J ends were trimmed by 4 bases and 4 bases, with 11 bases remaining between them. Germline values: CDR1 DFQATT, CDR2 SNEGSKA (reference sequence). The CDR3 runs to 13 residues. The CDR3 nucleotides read TGCAGTGCTATTCTTTCCGTGTACAATGAGCAGTTCTTC. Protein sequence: CSAILSVYNEQFF.

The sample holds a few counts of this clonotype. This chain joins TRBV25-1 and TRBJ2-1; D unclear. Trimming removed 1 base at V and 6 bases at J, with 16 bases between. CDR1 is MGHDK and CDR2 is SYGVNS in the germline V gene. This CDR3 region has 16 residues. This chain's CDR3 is CASSEFLRAIGNEQFF. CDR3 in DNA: TGTGCCAGCAGTGAATTTCTCAGAGCTATTGGCAATGAGCAGTTCTTC.

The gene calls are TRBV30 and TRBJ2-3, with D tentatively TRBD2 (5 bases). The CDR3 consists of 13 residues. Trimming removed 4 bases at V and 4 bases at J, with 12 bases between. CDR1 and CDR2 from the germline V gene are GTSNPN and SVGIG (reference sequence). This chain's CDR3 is CAWTRRVADTQYF. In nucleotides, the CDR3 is TGTGCCTGGACGCGGCGGGTGGCAGATACGCAGTATTTT.

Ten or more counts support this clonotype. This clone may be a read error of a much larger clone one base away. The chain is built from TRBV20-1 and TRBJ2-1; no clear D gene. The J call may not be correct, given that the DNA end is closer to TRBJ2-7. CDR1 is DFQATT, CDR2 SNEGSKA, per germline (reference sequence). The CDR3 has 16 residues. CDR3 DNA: TGCAGTGCTAGGGGTCGGGCGGAGTCCTCCTACAATGAGCAGTACTTC. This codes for CSARGRAESSYNEQYF.

CDR3 DNA: TGTGCCAGCAGTTACGAAGGACTAGCGGGAAATGAGCAGTACTTC. Translation gives CASSYEGLAGNEQYF. The chain employs TRBV6-2 or TRBV6-3 and TRBJ2-5; TRBD2 agrees at 12 bases. CDR1 and CDR2 (germline): MNHEY, SVGEGT. The CDR3 runs 15 residues. V dropped 2 bases and J dropped 11; count of bases not matched to a gene: 9.

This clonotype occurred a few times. CDR3: CASSIGQANTEAFF. The DNA for the CDR3 is TGTGCCAGTAGTATAGGACAGGCGAACACTGAAGCTTTCTTT. The chain carries TRBV19 and TRBJ1-1; TRBD1 is a possible D gene (6 bases). The CDR3 covers 14 residues. In germline, CDR1 is LNHDA, CDR2 SQIVND (reference sequence). V was trimmed by 1 base and J by 1 base, leaving 7 bases between them.

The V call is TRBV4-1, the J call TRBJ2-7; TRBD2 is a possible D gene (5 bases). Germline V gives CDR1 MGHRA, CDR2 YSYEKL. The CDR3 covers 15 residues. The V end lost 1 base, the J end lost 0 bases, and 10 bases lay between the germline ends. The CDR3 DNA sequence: TGCGCCAGCAGCCAAGTGGAGGCGAGCTCCTACGAGCAGTACTTC. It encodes CASSQVEASSYEQYF.

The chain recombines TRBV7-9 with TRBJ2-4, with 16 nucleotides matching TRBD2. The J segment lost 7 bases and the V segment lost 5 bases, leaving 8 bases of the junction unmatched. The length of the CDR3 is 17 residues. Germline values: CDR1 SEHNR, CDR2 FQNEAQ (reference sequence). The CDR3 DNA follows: TGTGCCAGCAGCGGCGGGACTAGCGGGAGGGCCGGGAACATTCAGTACTTC. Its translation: CASSGGTSGRAGNIQYF.

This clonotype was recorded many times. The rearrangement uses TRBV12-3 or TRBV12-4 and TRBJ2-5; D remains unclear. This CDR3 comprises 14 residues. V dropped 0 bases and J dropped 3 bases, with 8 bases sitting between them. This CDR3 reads CASSLAGFEETQYF. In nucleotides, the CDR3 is TGTGCCAGCAGTTTAGCGGGATTCGAAGAGACCCAGTACTTC.

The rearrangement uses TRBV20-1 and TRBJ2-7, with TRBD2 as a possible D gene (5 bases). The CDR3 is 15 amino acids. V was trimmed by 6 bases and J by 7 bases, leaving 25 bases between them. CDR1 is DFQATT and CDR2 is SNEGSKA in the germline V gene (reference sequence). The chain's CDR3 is CSAPRGEGPGNEQYF. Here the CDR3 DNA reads TGCAGTGCCCCAAGAGGTGAGGGCCCCGGCAATGAGCAGTACTTC.

CDR3 bases: TGTGCCACCAGTCTTGGGGGGAGGTACAATGAGCAGTTCTTC. Its protein is CATSLGGRYNEQFF. The chain uses TRBV15 and TRBJ2-1; a weak D match, TRBD2 (6 bases). Germline assignment: CDR1 LNHNV and CDR2 YYDKDF (reference sequence). The CDR3 is 14 residues long. V was trimmed by 6 bases and J by 4 bases, leaving 13 bases between them.

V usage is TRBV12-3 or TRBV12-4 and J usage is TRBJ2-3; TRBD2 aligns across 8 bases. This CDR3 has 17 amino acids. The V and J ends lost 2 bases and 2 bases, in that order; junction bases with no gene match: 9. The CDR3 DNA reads TGTGCCAGCAGTTTAATCCCCCGGGGGGGCTACACAGATACGCAGTATTTT. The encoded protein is CASSLIPRGGYTDTQYF.

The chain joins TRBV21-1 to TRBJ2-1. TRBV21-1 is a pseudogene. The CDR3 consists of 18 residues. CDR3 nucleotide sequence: TGTGCCAGCAGCAAACCGGGATTATTCCCACCAGATTACAATGAGCAGTTCTTC. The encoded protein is CASSKPGLFPPDYNEQFF.

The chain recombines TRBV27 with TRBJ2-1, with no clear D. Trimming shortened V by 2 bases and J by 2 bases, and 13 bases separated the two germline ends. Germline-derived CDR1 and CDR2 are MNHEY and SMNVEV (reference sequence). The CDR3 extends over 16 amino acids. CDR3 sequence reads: CASSLRASLTYNEQFF. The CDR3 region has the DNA TGTGCCAGCAGTTTAAGGGCTTCCCTCACCTACAATGAGCAGTTCTTC.

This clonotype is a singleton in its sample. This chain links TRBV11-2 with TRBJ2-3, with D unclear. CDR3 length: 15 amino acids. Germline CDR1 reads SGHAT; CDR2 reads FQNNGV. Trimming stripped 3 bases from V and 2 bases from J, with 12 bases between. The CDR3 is CASSFSPSVTDTQYF. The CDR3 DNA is TGTGCCAGCAGCTTCTCCCCGTCCGTCACAGATACGCAGTATTTT.

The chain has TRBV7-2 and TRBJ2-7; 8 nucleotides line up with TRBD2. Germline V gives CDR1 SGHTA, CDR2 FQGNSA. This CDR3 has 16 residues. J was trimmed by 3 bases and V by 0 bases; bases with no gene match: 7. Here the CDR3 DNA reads TGTGCCAGCAGCTTAGCGGCTAGCGGGTCAAACTACGAGCAGTACTTC. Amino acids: CASSLAASGSNYEQYF. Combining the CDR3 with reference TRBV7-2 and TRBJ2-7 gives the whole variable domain GAGVSQSPSNKVTEKGKDVELRCDPISGHTALYWYRQSLGQGLEFLIYFQGNSAPDKSGLPSDRFSAERTGGSVSTLTIQRTQQEDSAVYLCASSLAASGSNYEQYFGPGTRLTVT.

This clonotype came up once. Here the CDR3 DNA reads TGTGCCAGCAGCTTAGGCCCCCCCTCCTACAATGAGCAGTTCTTC. Translation gives CASSLGPPSYNEQFF. The chain carries TRBV7-2 and TRBJ2-1; D is unresolved. Deletions cut 1 base from V and 0 bases from J, with 7 bases between. Germline V gives CDR1 SGHTA, CDR2 FQGNSA. The CDR3 is made up of 15 amino acids.

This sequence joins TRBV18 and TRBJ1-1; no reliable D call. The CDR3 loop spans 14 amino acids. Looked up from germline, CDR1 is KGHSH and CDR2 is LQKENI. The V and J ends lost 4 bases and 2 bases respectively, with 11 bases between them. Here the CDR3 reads CASSRGQSNTEAFF. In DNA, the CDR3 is TGTGCCAGCTCACGGGGTCAGTCTAACACTGAAGCTTTCTTT.

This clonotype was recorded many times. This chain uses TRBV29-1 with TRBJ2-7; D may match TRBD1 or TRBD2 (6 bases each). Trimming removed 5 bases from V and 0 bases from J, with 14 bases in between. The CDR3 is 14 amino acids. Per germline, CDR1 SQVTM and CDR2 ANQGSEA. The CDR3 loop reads CSVMRDTNSYEQYF. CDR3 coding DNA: TGCAGCGTTATGCGGGACACCAACTCCTACGAGCAGTACTTC.

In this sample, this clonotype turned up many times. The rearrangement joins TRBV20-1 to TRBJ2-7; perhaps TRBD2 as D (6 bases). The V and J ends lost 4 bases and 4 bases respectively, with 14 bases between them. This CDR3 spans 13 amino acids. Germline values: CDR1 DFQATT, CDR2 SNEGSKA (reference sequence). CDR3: CSATAPGDYEQYF. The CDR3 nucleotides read TGCAGTGCTACCGCACCGGGAGATTACGAGCAGTACTTC.

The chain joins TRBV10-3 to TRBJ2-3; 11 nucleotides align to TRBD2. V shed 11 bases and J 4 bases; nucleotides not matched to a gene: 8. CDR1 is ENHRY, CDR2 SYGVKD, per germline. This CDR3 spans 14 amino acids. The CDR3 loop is CASLAGEIADTQYF. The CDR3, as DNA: TGTGCCTCACTAGCGGGAGAAATCGCAGATACGCAGTATTTT.

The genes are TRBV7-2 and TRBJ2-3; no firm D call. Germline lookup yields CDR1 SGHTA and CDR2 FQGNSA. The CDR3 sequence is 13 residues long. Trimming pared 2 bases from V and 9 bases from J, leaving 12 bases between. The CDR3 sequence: CASSLSGFGTQYF. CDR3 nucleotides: TGTGCCAGCAGCTTATCGGGTTTTGGGACGCAGTATTTT. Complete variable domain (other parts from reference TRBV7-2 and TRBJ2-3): GAGVSQSPSNKVTEKGKDVELRCDPISGHTALYWYRQSLGQGLEFLIYFQGNSAPDKSGLPSDRFSAERTGGSVSTLTIQRTQQEDSAVYLCASSLSGFGTQYFGPGTRLTVL.